The 15 T cell receptor beta chains below come from one sample, sequenced in a study of blood T cells in healthy people across ages. Through a sample-barcoded 5' primer and a J-beta primer mix, a second PCR was run for 7 to 11 cycles. Each CDR3 protein is one row after TCRdb ran MiXCR on the 5' RACE reads. Altogether about 830,000 distinct CDR3 sequences are present, 62% being singletons, with the ten largest covering around a quarter. The sample taken for sequencing was blood. Receptors were obtained from a man aged 30-40 years in good health.

The rearrangement joins TRBV3-1 to TRBJ1-1; TRBD1 aligns across 10 bases. The CDR3 sequence is 16 residues long. Germline assignment: CDR1 LGHDT and CDR2 YNNKEL (reference sequence). After removal of 2 bases from V and 10 bases from J, the junction contained 13 bases not matched to a gene. CDR3 sequence (DNA): TGTGCCAGCAGCCAAAAATTTGGGGGACAGGGGCAAGGAGCTTTCTTT. Translated: CASSQKFGGQGQGAFF.

This clonotype was recorded only once. V and J are TRBV29-1 and TRBJ2-3; tentatively, D is TRBD1 (5 bases). Germline lookup yields CDR1 SQVTM and CDR2 ANQGSEA. V was clipped by 5 bases and J by 1 base, with 10 bases between them. This CDR3 has 13 amino acids. CDR3 sequence reads: CSVNKGGTDTQYF. The CDR3 nucleotides are TGCAGCGTTAACAAAGGGGGCACAGATACGCAGTATTTT.

This clonotype was counted only a few times. The V gene is TRBV4-2, the J gene TRBJ2-1, with D perhaps matching TRBD1 (6 bases). Per germline, CDR1 LGHNA and CDR2 YNFKEQ. The length of the CDR3 is 17 residues. Trimming took off 4 bases at V and 6 bases at J, with 22 bases between the two ends. CDR3 bases: TGTGCCAGCAGCCCCAGCTACAGGGTGGTCCTCCTCAATGAGCAGTTCTTC. As protein: CASSPSYRVVLLNEQFF.

The chain joins TRBV9 to TRBJ2-5; D may be TRBD1 (6 bases). The assigned J gene may be wrong: the sequence end matches TRBJ2-7 better. This CDR3 comprises 13 residues. CDR1 is SGDLS, CDR2 YYNGEE, per germline. The CDR3 sequence: CASSVGTGHEQYF. The CDR3 DNA reads as TGTGCCAGCAGCGTAGGTACAGGGCACGAGCAGTACTTC.

The V gene is TRBV4-2, the J gene TRBJ1-2; TRBD1 might be the D (6 bases). CDR3 length: 15 residues. In germline, CDR1 is LGHNA, CDR2 YNFKEQ. V lost 2 bases and J lost 1, with 11 bases in between. CDR3 DNA: TGTGCCAGCAGCCAACGGGACAAGGGTAACTATGGCTACACCTTC. It is translated as CASSQRDKGNYGYTF.

The chain is built from TRBV7-2 and TRBJ2-3; TRBD1 aligns across 9 bases. With 5 bases clipped from V and 6 bases from J, the junction kept 6 bases outside the gene matches. Germline V gene lookup returns CDR1 SGHTA and CDR2 FQGNSA. CDR3 length: 14 amino acids. In DNA, the CDR3 is TGTGCCAGCAGCATTGGACAGGGGTTGGATACGCAGTATTTT. Amino acid sequence: CASSIGQGLDTQYF. Variable domain in full (rest from reference TRBV7-2 and TRBJ2-3): GAGVSQSPSNKVTEKGKDVELRCDPISGHTALYWYRQSLGQGLEFLIYFQGNSAPDKSGLPSDRFSAERTGGSVSTLTIQRTQQEDSAVYLCASSIGQGLDTQYFGPGTRLTVL.

The CDR3 here is CASSPRYGTVARELFF. The CDR3 DNA reads as TGTGCCAGCTCACCAAGGTACGGGACAGTCGCCAGGGAGCTGTTTTTT. The genes are TRBV18 and TRBJ2-2, with TRBD1 identical over 7 bases. The CDR3 spans 16 residues. Per germline, CDR1 KGHSH and CDR2 LQKENI. Unmatched junction bases numbered 12, after V lost 2 bases and J lost 9 bases.

This chain joins TRBV9 and TRBJ2-4; no clear D gene. The J call may be mistaken, given a closer DNA end match to TRBJ2-7. The CDR3 has 15 residues. Looked up from germline, CDR1 is SGDLS and CDR2 is YYNGEE. CDR3 in amino acids: CASSVVPGEVHEQYF. The CDR3 coding sequence is TGTGCCAGCAGCGTAGTTCCTGGGGAAGTCCACGAGCAGTACTTC.

The V and J genes are TRBV15 and TRBJ2-3; 8 positions agree with TRBD1. Germline CDR1 is LNHNV and CDR2 is YYDKDF (reference sequence). The length of the CDR3 is 15 residues. The V gene end was trimmed by 3 bases and the J gene end by 1 base; junction bases not matched to a gene: 3. This CDR3 reads CATSSRQGRTDTQYF. DNA of the CDR3: TGTGCCACCAGCAGCAGACAGGGGCGCACAGATACGCAGTATTTT.

This clonotype appeared a single time. This sequence joins TRBV7-9 and TRBJ2-7; D assignment may be TRBD1 or TRBD2 (5 bases each). CDR3 length: 15 amino acids. The germline gives CDR1 SEHNR, CDR2 FQNEAQ (reference sequence). Trimming removed 5 bases from V and 3 bases from J, with 17 bases in between. The chain's CDR3 is CASSLGPRGNYEQYF. CDR3 in DNA: TGTGCCAGCAGCCTAGGACCGAGGGGAAACTACGAGCAGTACTTC.

This chain uses TRBV2 with TRBJ2-7; D not resolved. The end of the DNA fits TRBJ2-4 better, so the J call may be wrong. The CDR3 contains 11 residues. The germline V gene has CDR1 SNHLY and CDR2 FYNNEI. The DNA of the CDR3 is TGTGCCAGCATCAGATCGGACATTCAGTACTTC. Residues: CASIRSDIQYF.

This chain connects TRBV2 to TRBJ2-1; no firm D call. The closer fit of TRBJ2-7 to the DNA end suggests the J call may be wrong. CDR3 length: 15 amino acids. Germline CDR1 reads SNHLY; CDR2 reads FYNNEI. The CDR3: CASSEAILRFYEQYF. The CDR3 DNA sequence: TGTGCCAGCAGTGAAGCGATACTTAGATTCTACGAGCAGTACTTC.

This CDR3 reads CASSKNRESYNEQFF. The CDR3 bases are TGTGCCAGCAGTAAAAACAGGGAATCCTACAATGAGCAGTTCTTC. This chain uses TRBV6-5 with TRBJ2-1; D may be TRBD1 (6 bases). Looked up from germline, CDR1 is MNHEY and CDR2 is SVGAGI. Deletions cut 5 bases from V and 1 base from J, with 12 bases between. The CDR3 is 15 residues long.

The genes are TRBV7-2 and TRBJ2-3, with TRBD2 matching over 8 bases. CDR1 and CDR2 (germline): SGHTA, FQGNSA. Unmatched junction bases numbered 11, after V lost 5 bases and J lost 4 bases. The CDR3 loop spans 16 amino acids. CDR3 nucleotide sequence: TGTGCCAGCAGCAATGGGGTAGCGGGGTTTGCAGATACGCAGTATTTT. Protein product: CASSNGVAGFADTQYF.

The gene calls are TRBV12-3 or TRBV12-4 and TRBJ1-2, with 7 bases aligning to TRBD1. The CDR3 contains 15 residues. Trimming took 5 bases from V and 4 from J; bases not matched to a gene: 10. CDR3: CASSLTGMLRYGYTF. As DNA, the CDR3 is TGTGCCAGCAGTCTGACAGGGATGCTCCGCTATGGCTACACCTTC.